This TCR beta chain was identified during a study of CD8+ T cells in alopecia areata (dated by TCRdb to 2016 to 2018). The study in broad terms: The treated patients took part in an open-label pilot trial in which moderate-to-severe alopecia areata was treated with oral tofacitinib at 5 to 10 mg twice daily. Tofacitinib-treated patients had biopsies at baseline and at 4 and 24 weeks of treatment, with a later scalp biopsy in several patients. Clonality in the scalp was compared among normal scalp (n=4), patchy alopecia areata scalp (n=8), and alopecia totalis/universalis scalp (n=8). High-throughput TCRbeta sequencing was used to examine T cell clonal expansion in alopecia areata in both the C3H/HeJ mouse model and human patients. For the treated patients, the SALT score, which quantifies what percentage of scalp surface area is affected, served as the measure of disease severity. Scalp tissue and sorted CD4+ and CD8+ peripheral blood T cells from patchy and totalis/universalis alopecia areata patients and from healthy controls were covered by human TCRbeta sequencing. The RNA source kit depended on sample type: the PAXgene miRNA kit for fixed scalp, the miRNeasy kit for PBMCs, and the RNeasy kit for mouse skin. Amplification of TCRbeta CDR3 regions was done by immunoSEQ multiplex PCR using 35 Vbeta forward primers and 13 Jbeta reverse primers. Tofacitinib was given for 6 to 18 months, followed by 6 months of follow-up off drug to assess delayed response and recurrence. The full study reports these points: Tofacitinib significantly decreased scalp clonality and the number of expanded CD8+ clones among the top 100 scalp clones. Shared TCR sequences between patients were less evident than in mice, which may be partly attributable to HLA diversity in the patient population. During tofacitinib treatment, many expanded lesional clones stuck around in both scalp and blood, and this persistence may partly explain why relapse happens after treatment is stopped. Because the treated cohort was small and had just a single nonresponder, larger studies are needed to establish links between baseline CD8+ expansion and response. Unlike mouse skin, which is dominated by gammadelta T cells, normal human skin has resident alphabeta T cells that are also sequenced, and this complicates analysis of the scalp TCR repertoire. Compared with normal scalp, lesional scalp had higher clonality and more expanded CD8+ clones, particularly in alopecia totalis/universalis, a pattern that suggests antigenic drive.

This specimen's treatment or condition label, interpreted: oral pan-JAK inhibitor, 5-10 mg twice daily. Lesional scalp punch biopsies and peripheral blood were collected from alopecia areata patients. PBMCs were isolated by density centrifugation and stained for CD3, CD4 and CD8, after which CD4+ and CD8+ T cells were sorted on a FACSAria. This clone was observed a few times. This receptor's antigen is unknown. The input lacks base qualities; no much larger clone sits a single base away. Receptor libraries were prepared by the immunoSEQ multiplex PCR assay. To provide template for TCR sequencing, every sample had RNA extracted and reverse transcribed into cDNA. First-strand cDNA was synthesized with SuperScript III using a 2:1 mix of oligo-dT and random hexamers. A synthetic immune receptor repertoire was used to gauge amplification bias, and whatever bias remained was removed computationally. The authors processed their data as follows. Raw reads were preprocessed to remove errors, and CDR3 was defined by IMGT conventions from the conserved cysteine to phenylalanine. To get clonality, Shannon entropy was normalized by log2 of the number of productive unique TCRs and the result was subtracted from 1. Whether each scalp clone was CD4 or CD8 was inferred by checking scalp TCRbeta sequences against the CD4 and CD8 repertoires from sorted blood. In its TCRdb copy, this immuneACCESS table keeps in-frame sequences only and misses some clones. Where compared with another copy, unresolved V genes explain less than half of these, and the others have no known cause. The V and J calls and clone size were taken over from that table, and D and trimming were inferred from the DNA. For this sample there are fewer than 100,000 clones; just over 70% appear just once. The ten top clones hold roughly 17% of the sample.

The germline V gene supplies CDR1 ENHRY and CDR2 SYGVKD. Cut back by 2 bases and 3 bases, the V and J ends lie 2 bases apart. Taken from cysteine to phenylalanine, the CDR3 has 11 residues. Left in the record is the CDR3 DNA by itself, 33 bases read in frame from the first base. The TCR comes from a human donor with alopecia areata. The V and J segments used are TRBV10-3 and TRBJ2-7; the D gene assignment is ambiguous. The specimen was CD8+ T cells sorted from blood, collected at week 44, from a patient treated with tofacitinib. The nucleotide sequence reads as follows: TGTGCCATCAGTGAGCACTACGAGCAGTACTTC. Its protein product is CAISEHYEQYF.